The text below deals with one TCR beta chain. This entry is derived from a study of blood T cell repertoires in COVID-19. Study-wide background: Italy, Spain and the United States were the sources of the convalescent and acute COVID-19 samples.

The data were produced by immunoSEQ multiplex PCR, yet TCRdb's version contains in-frame clones alone and is incomplete. Of some 220,000 clones listed, about 82% are singletons. Germline V gene lookup returns CDR1 MNHEY and CDR2 SVGEGT. The V end lost 6 bases, the J end lost 1 base, and 12 bases lay between the germline ends. The CDR3 has 15 amino acids. The sequence derives from a woman in her seventies with COVID-19, enrolled during active disease. The V gene is TRBV6-2 or TRBV6-3, the J gene TRBJ1-4, with TRBD1 as a possible D gene (6 bases). The source material was peripheral blood. The CDR3 DNA is TGTGCCAGCAGCACCACAGGGAAAACTAATGAAAAACTGTTTTTT. This encodes CASSTTGKTNEKLFF.